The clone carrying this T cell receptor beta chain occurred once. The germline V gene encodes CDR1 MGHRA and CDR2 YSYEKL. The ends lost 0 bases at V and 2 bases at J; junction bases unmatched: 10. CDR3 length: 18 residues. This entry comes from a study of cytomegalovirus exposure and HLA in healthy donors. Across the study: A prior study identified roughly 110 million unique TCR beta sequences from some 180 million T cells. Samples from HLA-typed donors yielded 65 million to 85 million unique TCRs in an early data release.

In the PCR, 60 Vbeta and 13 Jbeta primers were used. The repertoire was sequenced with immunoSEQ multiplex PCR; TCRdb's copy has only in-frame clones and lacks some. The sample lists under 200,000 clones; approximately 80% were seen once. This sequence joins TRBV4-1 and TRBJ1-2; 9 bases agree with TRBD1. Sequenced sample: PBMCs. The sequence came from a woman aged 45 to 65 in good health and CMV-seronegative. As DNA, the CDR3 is TGCGCCAGCAGCCAAGAAAATTCCGGGACAGGGAAAAACTATGGCTACACCTTC. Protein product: CASSQENSGTGKNYGYTF.